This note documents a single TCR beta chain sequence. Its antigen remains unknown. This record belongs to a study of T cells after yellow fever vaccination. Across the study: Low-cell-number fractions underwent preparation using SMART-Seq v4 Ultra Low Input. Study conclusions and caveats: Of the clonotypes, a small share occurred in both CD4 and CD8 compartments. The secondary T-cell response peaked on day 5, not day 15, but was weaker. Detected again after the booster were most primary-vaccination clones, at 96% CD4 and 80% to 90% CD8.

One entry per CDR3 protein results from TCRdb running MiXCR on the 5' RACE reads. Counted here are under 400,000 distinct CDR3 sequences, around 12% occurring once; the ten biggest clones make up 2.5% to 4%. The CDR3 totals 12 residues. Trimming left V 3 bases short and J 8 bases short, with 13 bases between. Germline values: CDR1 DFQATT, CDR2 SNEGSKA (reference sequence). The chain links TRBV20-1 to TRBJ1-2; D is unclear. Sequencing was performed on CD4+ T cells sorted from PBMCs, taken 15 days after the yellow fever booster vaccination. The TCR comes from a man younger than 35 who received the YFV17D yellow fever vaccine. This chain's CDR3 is CSASEELKGYTF. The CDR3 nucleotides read TGCAGTGCTAGTGAGGAATTGAAGGGCTACACCTTC.